This T cell receptor (beta chain) was identified in a study of identical twins. The study's findings and limits: Zero-insertion findings could be partly confounded by invariant cells (MAIT and iNKT cells).

Each CDR3 protein gets one entry after TCRdb re-called the 5' RACE reads with MiXCR. The sample holds 400,000 to 550,000 distinct CDR3 sequences, 14% seen once. On this clonotype itself: What it recognizes is unknown.

The CDR3 spans 15 residues. Trimming left V 4 bases short and J 8 bases short, with 18 bases between. The germline CDR1 and CDR2 sequences are LGHDT and YNNKEL (reference sequence). Another study also made use of these data, one on yellow fever vaccine responses in identical twins.

This chain joins TRBV3-1 and TRBJ2-1; tentative D call: TRBD2 (5 bases). Material: CD4+ T cells sorted from blood. This TCR was sampled from a woman aged 18-29 years in good health. The CDR3 loop is CASSPRRTPGYEQFF. In DNA, the CDR3 is TGTGCCAGCAGCCCGAGGAGGACCCCTGGTTATGAGCAGTTCTTC.